This T cell receptor (beta chain) was sequenced during a study of blood T cell repertoires in COVID-19. Study information: Samples taken during acute and convalescent COVID-19 were collected in the United States, Italy and Spain. In each case, the material was cDNA or gDNA derived from T cells, B-cell-depleted T cells, or PBMCs.

The CDR3 consists of 15 residues. V lost 0 bases and J 0 bases, leaving 8 bases between the germline ends. CDR1 and CDR2 from the germline V gene are LGHNA and YSLEER. For this clone: Other nucleotide sequences from this sample produce the same CDR3.

Per the original data handling: Estimation of nucleated cell counts relied on the amplification of reference gene primers. Some clones are missing from TCRdb's copy, which holds only in-frame ones; the method was immunoSEQ multiplex PCR. D and trimming were read from the DNA, whereas the V and J calls and clone size are those reported in that table. The sample holds 300,000 to 400,000 clones, roughly 88% seen once. The TCR originated in a woman aged 50 to 65 with active or convalescent COVID-19. The chain links TRBV4-3 to TRBJ1-1; D unresolved. Sequenced material: peripheral blood. The DNA of the CDR3 is TGCGCCAGCAGCCAAGATCGGAGTTTGAACACTGAAGCTTTCTTT. It specifies CASSQDRSLNTEAFF.